Listed below are T cell receptor beta chains from one sample, sequenced in a study of T cell responses to AZD1222 COVID-19 vaccine. Method: immunoSEQ multiplex PCR; TCRdb's copy keeps in-frame clones and lacks some. Altogether 150,000 to 200,000 clones are present, roughly 92% being singletons, with the ten largest covering 1.5% to 2%. Here the sequenced sample was peripheral blood, taken 28 days after the second AZD1222 dose. Receptors were obtained from an adult who received the AZD1222 COVID-19 vaccine. CDR3s leave out the opening cysteine and the closing phenylalanine or tryptophan. The order of the fields is V gene, D gene, J gene, clone size, CDR3 protein. The D gene is left open where the match is weak. Only some rows state a clone size, as once, few, many or a class for expanded clones.

>TRBV2|-|TRBJ2-1|-
ASSRTRSNEQF
>TRBV20-1|-|TRBJ1-5|-
SASRGAGSNQPQH
>TRBV18|TRBD2|TRBJ2-1|-
ASSLGLAGGYNEQF
>TRBV12-5|TRBD2|TRBJ2-1|-
ASGFLPSGRATVSYNEQF
>TRBV4-1|-|TRBJ1-4|-
ASSQDFGTGELF
>TRBV5-5|TRBD1|TRBJ2-7|-
ASSHPGTGGTYEQY
>TRBV4-3|-|TRBJ1-3|-
ASSQDPTGGNTIY
>TRBV29-1|-|TRBJ1-4|-
SVRDTPNEKLF
>TRBV12-5|TRBD2|TRBJ2-1|-
ASGLGVRGRSNEQF
>TRBV30|-|TRBJ2-7|-
AWSTGRPPYEQY
>TRBV3-1/TRBV3-2|TRBD2|TRBJ2-1|-
ASSQGTSGRNEQF
>TRBV4-2|-|TRBJ2-7|-
ASSQDQGTYEQY
>TRBV7-2|-|TRBJ1-1|-
ASSEGPMNTEAF
>TRBV7-9|TRBD2|TRBJ2-1|-
ASSLARASGTLYNEQF
>TRBV12-5|-|TRBJ1-3|-
ASGFSWGEGNTIY
>TRBV11-3|-|TRBJ2-1|-
ASSLEAGSYNEQF
>TRBV18|-|TRBJ1-4|-
ASSPTTGSNEKLF
>TRBV2|-|TRBJ1-5|-
ASRFTYSNQPQH
>TRBV10-3|-|TRBJ1-1|once
AISGDQGNTEAF
>TRBV15|-|TRBJ1-5|-
ATSSMRGGQPQH
>TRBV6-5|-|TRBJ1-1|-
ASSYSGGEAF
>TRBV19|TRBD1|TRBJ1-5|-
ASSPDRDQPQH
>TRBV5-6|TRBD1|TRBJ1-2|-
ASSLVGTGVILGYGYT
>TRBV28|-|TRBJ2-7|once
ASRETYEQY
>TRBV28|-|TRBJ1-1|-
ASSKGGGYTEAF
>TRBV7-3|TRBD2|TRBJ2-3|-
ASSLTYAGGSTDTQY
>TRBV6-5|-|TRBJ1-3|once
ASRTGSGNTIY
>TRBV19|-|TRBJ2-3|-
ASSITRTDTQY
>TRBV29-1|-|TRBJ2-5|-
SALRKFQETQY
>TRBV7-8|TRBD2|TRBJ2-1|-
ASSLAGVSGSLYNEQF
>TRBV12-3/TRBV12-4|-|TRBJ2-7|once
ASSFRGGEQY
>TRBV6-2/TRBV6-3|TRBD1|TRBJ2-2|-
ASSYGTGNTGELF
>TRBV19|-|TRBJ2-5|-
ASSPLMGETQY
>TRBV10-1|-|TRBJ2-2|few
ASSLTETGELF
>TRBV7-2|TRBD1|TRBJ1-1|-
ASSLQGGMNTEAF
>TRBV7-3|TRBD2|TRBJ2-1|-
ASSSQAGALNEQF
>TRBV6-5|-|TRBJ1-2|-
ASSNSPPTGYT
>TRBV2|-|TRBJ2-1|-
ASSPRSGNEQF
>TRBV6-4|TRBD2|TRBJ2-2|-
ASSVGTSTGELF
>TRBV5-8|-|TRBJ1-2|-
ASSLEQGTGYGYT